This T cell receptor beta chain was captured by sequencing in a study of Graves' ophthalmopathy and Graves' hyperthyroidism (dated by TCRdb to 2017 to 2018). A note on the overall study: Peripheral blood was collected before any treatment was given, at the time of initial diagnosis. The study used signatures of the TCR beta repertoire to tell Graves' ophthalmopathy apart from Graves' hyperthyroidism and to predict which patients would progress to ophthalmopathy. In total, over 130 blood samples were TCR-sequenced: approximately 42 ophthalmopathy, about 75 hyperthyroidism and approximately 17 hyperthyroidism-to-ophthalmopathy patients. To explore V-J signatures distinguishing ophthalmopathy from hyperthyroidism, a discovery set of roughly 100 patients (43 ophthalmopathy, 55 to 60 stable hyperthyroidism) was enrolled. The independent validation cohort included approximately 19 hyperthyroidism patients plus 17 patients who later progressed from hyperthyroidism to ophthalmopathy. In five or six hyperthyroidism patients, T-cell repertoires of thyroid tissue and blood were compared. Following sample collection, hyperthyroidism patients were given methimazole at a starting dose of 30 mg daily, and ophthalmopathy patients were given high-dose intravenous methylprednisolone. The roughly 100 discovery patients were randomly split 7:3 into training and test sets. The study at large found these results: In validation, the model predicted ophthalmopathy progression with 55% to 71% sensitivity and approximately 78% specificity; some 13 predicted patients were CT-confirmed with GO in a median of 6.5 months. Sample size was not predetermined statistically, and investigators were not blinded to group allocation. Most expanded thyroid clonotypes with frequency above 0.001 were also detected in blood, suggesting blood repertoires may reflect the thyroid immune response. In cross-validation, the 13-signature model distinguished ophthalmopathy from stable hyperthyroidism with 85% to 90% sensitivity and around 81% specificity, and in the test set the corresponding values were approximately 80% and 75%.

A patient counted as having stable hyperthyroidism if there was no progression to ophthalmopathy within 18 months of follow-up. Patients with hyperthyroidism were aged 18 to 65 years, had been newly diagnosed, and had a disease duration of less than 2 months. Patients with other autoimmune diseases, uncontrolled infections, pregnancy or lactation were excluded. Diagnosis was based on clinical symptoms, serum thyroxine, TRAb, thyroid ultrasound and orbital computed tomography. Using Ficoll-Paque density gradient centrifugation, PBMCs were isolated from about 9.2 ml of fresh peripheral blood. Total RNA was extracted using Trizol reagent, and RNA quality was checked on an Agilent 2100 Bioanalyzer. V loses 3 bases, J loses 10 bases, and the germline ends lie 9 bases apart. For CDR1 and CDR2, the germline V gene lists MNHEY and SVGEGT. The CDR3 measures 11 amino acids from cysteine to phenylalanine. The CDR3 DNA has 33 bases and is translated from base 1.

Many counts were recorded for this clonotype. Its target antigen remains unknown. Base qualities are missing; no much larger clone stands one base away. TCR beta CDR3 regions were amplified from RNA transcripts for repertoire sequencing. The first round of RT-PCR was done with HTBI primers and the Qiagen OneStep RT-PCR kit, and was followed by a second round of multiplex PCR, then size selection and purification. Libraries were sequenced paired-end with 100 bp reads on an Illumina HiSeq2000. The study's processing was this. SOAPnuke was used for read processing, and reads with adapters, uncalled bases, a mean Phred below 15, or no exact constant-primer or identifier match were discarded. High-quality paired reads were merged with COPE v1.2.5. Clonotypes were defined as unique nucleotide sequences and were aligned to IMGT TRB V, D and J references using MiTCR v1.1. Analysis was restricted to V-J combinations with a frequency above 0.0001, which covered roughly 99% of repertoires. A TCR clonal expansion and chaos score per V-J combination was defined as the ratio of F50 clonal expansion to chaos observed in the TCRdist matrix. Welch's t-statistics and random forest were used to reduce features to about 14 V-J combinations, which were fed into a naive Bayes classifier. The similarity between thyroid and blood repertoires was quantified using the Morisita-Horn index. TCRdb's own reprocessing of the public reads used fastp at Q25 and MiXCR and kept productive beta chains. Rows are combined by CDR3 protein, so each entry shows the most common genes and DNA. These V and J calls originate from TCRdb's pipeline instead of the authors' own analysis. This sample holds about 420,000 distinct CDR3 sequences; 21% were observed only once. The ten most abundant clones make up approximately 3.2% of the sample.

Sequencing was carried out using peripheral blood. The V gene is TRBV6-2 or TRBV6-3 and the J gene is TRBJ1-2; the D gene cannot be resolved reliably. The receptor comes from a woman between 18 and 29 years old with stable Graves' hyperthyroidism. Donor details come from another sample of the same person, matched by shared clones. The CDR3 protein sequence reads: CASSYRTAYTF. At the DNA level, the sequence is TGTGCCAGCAGTTATAGAACAGCCTACACCTTC.